The 24 T cell receptor beta chains in this list originate from one sample, sequenced in a study of T cell repertoires in urothelial bladder cancer. Repertoires were generated with immunoSEQ multiplex PCR, while TCRdb's copy carries only in-frame clones and drops some. The sample contains some 14,000 clones, roughly 65% of which appear only once. Sequenced material: tumor-infiltrating cells from bladder cancer. The receptors derive from a human donor with urothelial carcinoma.

The rearrangement uses TRBV2 and TRBJ1-6, with TRBD1 matching 7 bases. Germline V gene sequence: CDR1 SNHLY, CDR2 FYNNEI. The CDR3 spans 15 residues. Unmatched junction bases numbered 5, after V lost 2 bases and J lost 7 bases. The CDR3 reads CASSERTGQNSPLHF. CDR3 nucleotide sequence: TGTGCCAGCAGTGAACGGACAGGCCAAAATTCACCCCTCCACTTT.

Judged by abundance, this clone is medium-sized. This chain connects TRBV6-5 to TRBJ2-7; D tentatively fits TRBD1 or TRBD2 (5 bases each). The V gene lost 4 bases and the J gene lost 7 bases, with 11 bases spanning the gap. The length of the CDR3 is 12 residues. In germline, CDR1 is MNHEY, CDR2 SVGAGI. CDR3 protein: CASSSRDGEQYV. Written as DNA, the CDR3 is TGTGCCAGCAGTTCCCGGGACGGTGAGCAGTACGTC.

V is TRBV2 and J is TRBJ1-2; weak D call: TRBD1 (5 bases). Between the trimmed V and J ends, which lost 7 bases and 2 bases, there was a span of 14 bases. The CDR3 sequence is 14 residues long. Germline CDR1 and CDR2: SNHLY and FYNNEI. For the CDR3, the DNA is TGTGCCAGCACCGAGCAGGGAATGAACTATGGCTACACCTTC. This encodes CASTEQGMNYGYTF.

The genes are TRBV6-1 and TRBJ1-2; 7 bases map to TRBD1. Trimming at V came to 4 bases and at J to 0 bases, leaving 5 bases not matched to a gene. The CDR3 consists of 15 residues. Germline CDR1 and CDR2: MNHNS and SASEGT. CDR3 sequence (DNA): TGTGCCAGCAGTGGGTCTGACAGGGCTAACTATGGCTACACCTTC. This sequence encodes CASSGSDRANYGYTF.

In this sample, this clone turned up a few times. This sequence joins TRBV5-4 and TRBJ1-6; D uncertain. CDR1 is SGHNT, CDR2 YYREEE, per germline (reference sequence). This CDR3 has 14 residues. With 4 bases removed from V and 6 bases from J, the gap between germline ends came to 11 bases. The CDR3, as DNA: TGTGCCAGCAGCGGCCTCGGACTTAATTCACCCCTCCACTTT. Amino acid sequence: CASSGLGLNSPLHF.

The rearrangement joins TRBV2 to TRBJ1-6; 8 bases are a match to TRBD1. This CDR3 has 15 amino acids. The V gene's germline CDR1 is SNHLY and CDR2 FYNNEI. V shed 6 bases and J 6 bases; nucleotides not matched to a gene: 7. The CDR3 region is CASRRQGLGNSPLHF. The CDR3 DNA sequence: TGTGCCAGCAGACGACAGGGGCTGGGTAATTCACCCCTCCACTTT.

Only a few counts were recorded for this clone. The V and J genes are TRBV7-9 and TRBJ2-5; D is unclear. V was trimmed by 3 bases and J by 5 bases, leaving 13 bases between them. This CDR3 is built from 14 residues. The germline gives CDR1 SEHNR, CDR2 FQNEAQ (reference sequence). Here the CDR3 reads CASSFVGKGETQYF. In DNA form, the CDR3 reads TGTGCCAGCAGCTTTGTGGGGAAGGGTGAGACCCAGTACTTC.

This chain links TRBV18 with TRBJ2-6; D is unclear. The CDR3 spans 18 residues. Trimming pared 3 bases from V and 0 bases from J, leaving 15 bases between. Germline V gene lookup returns CDR1 KGHSH and CDR2 LQKENI. For the CDR3, the DNA is TGTGCCAGCTCACCTTTTTCCGAGCCAAGCTCTGGGGCCAACGTCCTGACTTTC. This codes for CASSPFSEPSSGANVLTF.

J is TRBJ2-5 and V is TRBV6-5; 12 nucleotides match TRBD1. The CDR3 covers 15 residues. Looked up from germline, CDR1 is MNHEY and CDR2 is SVGAGI. Trimming at V came to 6 bases and at J to 5 bases, leaving 7 bases not matched to a gene. The CDR3, as DNA: TGTGCCAGCAGCCCCGGGACAGGGGGCTCGGAGACCCAGTACTTC. Amino acids: CASSPGTGGSETQYF.

Only a few counts were recorded for this clone. V is TRBV4-3 and J is TRBJ1-1, with TRBD1 identical over 8 bases. Germline trimming cut 4 bases from V and 13 bases from J; bases unmatched to any gene: 14. Germline V gene data show CDR1 as LGHNA and CDR2 as YSLEER. This CDR3 comprises 14 residues. DNA for the CDR3: TGCGCCAGCAGCCCCACTTCGGACAGGGAGGTCGGTTTCTTT. Protein: CASSPTSDREVGFF.

The chain joins TRBV2 to TRBJ2-4; D is unresolved. This CDR3 is 12 amino acids long. Germline CDR1 is SNHLY and CDR2 is FYNNEI. Trimming removed 6 bases at V and 7 bases at J, with 10 bases between. CDR3 nucleotides: TGTGCCAGCAGCGCTAGTGTGAACATTCAGTACTTC. It encodes CASSASVNIQYF.

V is TRBV30 and J is TRBJ1-2, with D tentatively TRBD1 (6 bases). Germline V CDR1 and CDR2: GTSNPN, SVGIG (reference sequence). This CDR3 region has 16 residues. V lost 2 bases and J 3 bases, leaving 19 bases between the germline ends. DNA of the CDR3: TGTGCCTGGAGTAAGGCAGGGGCGGACCCGGACTATGGCTACACCTTC. As protein: CAWSKAGADPDYGYTF.

The chain combines TRBV5-6 with TRBJ1-2; D is ambiguous. Trimming pared 2 bases from V and 2 bases from J, leaving 7 bases between. The length of the CDR3 is 13 residues. Germline V gives CDR1 SGHDT, CDR2 YYEEEE. The CDR3 DNA is TGTGCCAGCAGCTTAGGAGGGAACTATGGCTACACCTTC. It yields the protein CASSLGGNYGYTF.

The chain couples TRBV19 to TRBJ2-5; TRBD2 aligns across 14 bases. The trim removed 6 bases at V and 7 bases at J, leaving 7 bases unmatched. Germline assignment: CDR1 LNHDA and CDR2 SQIVND (reference sequence). The CDR3 is made up of 15 amino acids. CDR3 region: CASSLTSGGGVTQYF. The CDR3 coding sequence is TGTGCCAGTAGCCTGACTAGCGGGGGGGGTGTGACCCAGTACTTC.

The chain joins TRBV7-3 to TRBJ2-3; the D gene could be TRBD1 or TRBD2 (5 bases each). V lost 2 bases to trimming and J lost 14 bases, with 17 bases between them. CDR1 SGHTA and CDR2 FQGTGA come from the germline V gene. This CDR3 comprises 13 residues. As DNA, the CDR3 is TGTGCCAGCAGCTTAGGTAGAGGGGACCGCATGTATTTT. Its translation is CASSLGRGDRMYF. Complete variable domain (other parts from reference TRBV7-3 and TRBJ2-3): GAGVSQTPSNKVTEKGKYVELRCDPISGHTALYWYRQSLGQGPEFLIYFQGTGAADDSGLPNDRFFAVRPEGSVSTLKIQRTERGDSAVYLCASSLGRGDRMYFGPGTRLTVL.

The chain uses TRBV29-1 and TRBJ2-5; D gene uncertain. CDR3 size: 15 residues. Germline V CDR1 and CDR2: SQVTM, ANQGSEA. The V end lost 2 bases, the J end lost 4 bases, and 17 bases lay between the germline ends. The CDR3 spells CSVENLLSTGETQYF. The CDR3 region has the DNA TGCAGCGTTGAAAATCTCCTTTCGACTGGAGAGACCCAGTACTTC.

The chain carries TRBV6-5 and TRBJ1-2; D not certain. Trimming took 0 bases from V and 0 from J, leaving 5 bases between them. Germline CDR1 MNHEY, CDR2 SVGAGI. CDR3 size: 14 residues. This chain's CDR3 is CASSYSTTNYGYTF. CDR3 nucleotides: TGTGCCAGCAGTTACTCGACTACTAACTATGGCTACACCTTC.

This clone was counted once. CDR3 DNA sequence: TGTGCCAGCAGCCGACAGGGGGCCGGGGGCTACACCTTC. Its protein is CASSRQGAGGYTF. The chain is built from TRBV11-2 and TRBJ1-2; 10 bases align to TRBD1. CDR1 and CDR2 from the germline V gene are SGHAT and FQNNGV. V dropped 5 bases and J dropped 8; count of bases not matched to a gene: 5. The CDR3 covers 13 residues. The variable domain in full, with the rest retrieved from reference TRBV11-2 and TRBJ1-2, is EAGVAQSPRYKIIEKRQSVAFWCNPISGHATLYWYQQILGQGPKLLIQFQNNGVVDDSQLPKDRFSAERLKGVDSTLKIQPAKLEDSAVYLCASSRQGAGGYTFGSGTRLTVV.

The V and J genes are TRBV19 and TRBJ1-1, with a possible D match to TRBD1 (6 bases). Germline loops: CDR1 LNHDA, CDR2 SQIVND (reference sequence). V lost 10 bases, J lost 4 bases, and 16 bases lay in between. This CDR3 spans 13 amino acids. The CDR3 sequence is CATKGEVTTEAFF. The CDR3 bases are TGTGCCACGAAGGGGGAAGTGACCACTGAAGCTTTCTTT.

V gene TRBV18 combines with J gene TRBJ1-3; D unresolved. The V gene lost 2 bases and the J gene lost 4 bases, with 12 bases spanning the gap. CDR1 is KGHSH, CDR2 LQKENI, per germline. The CDR3 is 15 residues long. The CDR3 protein is CASSPWTTGGNTIYF. The CDR3 nucleotides read TGTGCCAGCTCACCATGGACGACGGGAGGAAACACCATATATTTT. Together with reference TRBV18 and TRBJ1-3, the CDR3 gives the full variable domain: NAGVMQNPRHLVRRRGQEARLRCSPMKGHSHVYWYRQLPEEGLKFMVYLQKENIIDESGMPKERFSAEFPKEGPSILRIQQVVRGDSAAYFCASSPWTTGGNTIYFGEGSWLTVV.

V and J are TRBV19 and TRBJ1-4, with 8 nucleotides matching TRBD1. The V and J ends lost 6 bases and 3 bases, in that order; junction bases with no gene match: 12. CDR1 and CDR2 (germline): LNHDA, SQIVND (reference sequence). This CDR3 is 17 amino acids long. The CDR3 nucleotides read TGTGCCAGTAGCTTCCGAGGACAGGGTCGGGCTAATGAAAAACTGTTTTTT. Translation: CASSFRGQGRANEKLFF.

This clone has just a few counts. This chain connects TRBV5-5 to TRBJ1-5; D perhaps matches TRBD1 (5 bases). The V gene lost 7 bases and the J gene lost 0 bases, with 14 bases spanning the gap. Germline CDR1 SGHKS, CDR2 YYEKEE (reference sequence). The CDR3 has 15 residues. In DNA, the CDR3 is TGTGCCAGCGGCTGGGAGGGGAGTAGCAATCAGCCCCAGCATTTT. This codes for CASGWEGSSNQPQHF.

The rearrangement links TRBV21-1 to TRBJ2-5. TRBV21-1 is described as a pseudogene. The CDR3 has 17 amino acids. This chain's CDR3 is CASSKVRQAYEQETQYF. The CDR3 DNA is TGTGCCAGCAGCAAAGTGAGGCAGGCTTACGAGCAAGAGACCCAGTACTTC.

The table lists this clone with a count of one. The V gene is TRBV6-6, the J gene TRBJ1-1, with D possibly being TRBD1 (5 bases). The CDR3 has 14 amino acids. Trimming cost V 2 bases and J 1 base, with 8 bases left between them. The V gene's germline CDR1 is MNHNY and CDR2 SVGAGI (reference sequence). DNA of the CDR3: TGTGCCAGCAGTTACCCCGGGGGGAACACTGAAGCTTTCTTT. Translation: CASSYPGGNTEAFF.